Presented here are 2 T cell receptor beta chains from one specimen sequenced in a study of identical twins. TCRdb reanalysed the 5' RACE reads using MiXCR and keeps one entry per CDR3 protein. The sample yields fewer than 250,000 distinct CDR3 sequences, about 7.3% seen once. This same sample was also part of a study on yellow fever vaccine responses in identical twins.

The sample comprised memory (CD45RO+) T cells sorted from blood. These receptors were obtained from a woman aged 18-35 years in good health.

In this sample, this clonotype turned up many times. The chain recombines TRBV7-8 with TRBJ2-7; D unresolved. Germline values: CDR1 SGHVS, CDR2 FQNEAQ. The CDR3 totals 16 residues. Trimming removed 1 base at V and 2 bases at J, with 15 bases between. CDR3 nucleotide sequence: TGTGCCAGCAGCTTAGGGGCGTTGGGGATACCCTACGAGCAGTACGTC. Translation: CASSLGALGIPYEQYV.

The V call is TRBV4-2, the J call TRBJ2-7; D unclear. V was clipped by 1 base and J by 0 bases, with 10 bases between them. Germline loops: CDR1 LGHNA, CDR2 YNFKEQ. This CDR3 is 15 amino acids long. CDR3 sequence reads: CASSQVGVTSYEQYF. CDR3 DNA sequence: TGTGCCAGCAGCCAAGTTGGGGTAACCTCCTACGAGCAGTACTTC.